A single sample is the source of the 21 T cell receptor beta chains below, sequenced in a study of cytomegalovirus exposure and HLA in healthy donors. PCR was performed using 60 Vbeta and 13 Jbeta primers. The method was immunoSEQ multiplex PCR; TCRdb's version includes in-frame clones alone and lacks a portion of them. The table records 90,000 to 120,000 clones, 55% to 85% of them present only once. The source material was PBMCs. The receptors here all came from a man aged 30-40 years in good health and CMV-seronegative.

The rearrangement links TRBV6-1 to TRBJ1-5; D uncertain. In germline, CDR1 is MNHNS, CDR2 SASEGT. V lost 2 bases and J 5 bases, leaving 7 bases between the germline ends. The CDR3 runs to 13 residues. The CDR3 protein is CASSEFGDQPQHF. Written as DNA, the CDR3 is TGTGCCAGCAGTGAATTCGGGGATCAGCCCCAGCATTTT.

The CDR3 loop is CASSQGSGYYGYTF. CDR3 in DNA: TGTGCCAGCAGCCAAGGTTCAGGCTACTATGGCTACACCTTC. The V gene is TRBV14, the J gene TRBJ1-2; D remains unclear. There are 14 residues in the CDR3. CDR1 and CDR2 from the germline V gene are SGHDN and FVKESK. V dropped 1 base and J dropped 3 bases, with 9 bases sitting between them.

The CDR3 bases are TGTGCCAGCTCTAGCACGTCACCAACCGGGACAGGGGGCGCAATAGAGACCCAGTACTTC. The encoded protein is CASSSTSPTGTGGAIETQYF. The J gene is TRBJ2-5, the V gene TRBV18; 12 nucleotides align to TRBD1. The CDR3 runs to 20 residues. Germline V CDR1 and CDR2: KGHSH, LQKENI. The V gene end was trimmed by 6 bases and the J gene end by 4 bases; junction bases not matched to a gene: 21.

V usage is TRBV10-3 and J usage is TRBJ2-1, with 10 nucleotides matching TRBD1. The CDR3 has 15 amino acids. V lost 10 bases, J lost 5 bases, and 11 bases stayed unmatched. CDR1 is ENHRY and CDR2 is SYGVKD in the germline V gene. Here the CDR3 DNA reads TGTGCCACTACCATAGGACAGGGGGTGAACAATGAGCAGTTCTTC. Translated: CATTIGQGVNNEQFF.

V and J are TRBV28 and TRBJ2-7; TRBD1 matches 12 bases. From germline, CDR1 is MDHEN and CDR2 SYDVKM. The CDR3 is 16 residues long. J gave up 2 bases and V 3 bases, and 5 bases lay outside the gene matches. This CDR3 is CASSLWDRGLTYEQYF. Here the CDR3 DNA reads TGTGCCAGCAGTTTGTGGGACAGGGGGCTTACCTACGAGCAGTACTTC. The full variable domain, rest sourced from reference TRBV28 and TRBJ2-7, is DVKVTQSSRYLVKRTGEKVFLECVQDMDHENMFWYRQDPGLGLRLIYFSYDVKMKEKGDIPEGYSVSREKKERFSLILESASTNQTSMYLCASSLWDRGLTYEQYFGPGTRLTVT.

The chain couples TRBV29-1 to TRBJ1-2, with 10 bases aligning to TRBD1. V was clipped by 7 bases and J by 4 bases; unmatched bases: 12. The V gene's germline CDR1 is SQVTM and CDR2 ANQGSEA. CDR3 length equals 15 residues. This CDR3 is CSANSPGQGTYGYTF. CDR3 in DNA: TGCAGCGCGAACTCTCCGGGACAGGGGACCTATGGCTACACCTTC.

This chain connects TRBV28 to TRBJ2-7, with D perhaps matching TRBD2 (5 bases). This CDR3 contains 13 residues. From germline, CDR1 is MDHEN and CDR2 SYDVKM. V was clipped by 2 bases and J by 7 bases, with 12 bases between them. The CDR3 here is CASSLPAGGEQYF. The CDR3, as DNA: TGTGCCAGCAGTTTACCGGCGGGTGGGGAGCAGTACTTC.

This chain uses TRBV5-1 with TRBJ2-2, with 10 bases identical to TRBD1. CDR1 is SGHRS, CDR2 YFSETQ, per germline. V shed 4 bases and J 3 bases; nucleotides not matched to a gene: 0. CDR3 length: 14 residues. The CDR3 DNA reads as TGCGCCAGCAGCGGACAGGGGGACACCGGGGAGCTGTTTTTT. Its translation: CASSGQGDTGELFF.

This chain uses TRBV7-9 with TRBJ2-3; 7 positions agree with TRBD1. The J segment lost 4 bases and the V segment lost 3 bases, leaving 7 bases of the junction unmatched. The length of the CDR3 is 15 residues. The germline V gene encodes CDR1 SEHNR and CDR2 FQNEAQ (reference sequence). CDR3 in amino acids: CASSLGQTLPDTQYF. The DNA of the CDR3 is TGTGCCAGCAGCTTGGGACAGACCCTACCAGATACGCAGTATTTT.

The V call is TRBV28, the J call TRBJ2-1; 8 bases line up with TRBD1. The junction had 13 bases not matched to a gene; V was cut back by 3 bases and J by 6 bases. The CDR3 contains 17 residues. CDR1 is MDHEN and CDR2 is SYDVKM in the germline V gene. The CDR3 is CASSLPPTGEACNEQFF. CDR3 DNA: TGTGCCAGCAGTTTGCCCCCGACAGGGGAGGCCTGCAATGAGCAGTTCTTC.

The chain is built from TRBV19 and TRBJ1-1; the D gene is possibly TRBD1 (5 bases). The V end lost 3 bases, the J end lost 7 bases, and 12 bases lay between the germline ends. The CDR3 has 13 residues. Germline CDR1 and CDR2: LNHDA and SQIVND (reference sequence). The CDR3 sequence is CASSMGDWFEAFF. CDR3 in DNA: TGTGCCAGTAGTATGGGGGACTGGTTTGAAGCTTTCTTT.

This chain uses TRBV28 with TRBJ2-5, with D possibly being TRBD1 (6 bases). This CDR3 is 16 amino acids long. V lost 5 bases and J 5 bases, leaving 21 bases between the germline ends. The V gene's germline CDR1 is MDHEN and CDR2 SYDVKM. CDR3 nucleotides: TGTGCCAGCAGTGATCCCCGGACAGCCTTAGGGGAGACCCAGTACTTC. As protein: CASSDPRTALGETQYF.

The chain joins TRBV9 to TRBJ2-7; D is possibly TRBD2 (6 bases). The CDR3 length is 15 residues. The germline V gene encodes CDR1 SGDLS and CDR2 YYNGEE. V lost 2 bases, J lost 0 bases, and 12 bases lay in between. The DNA for the CDR3 is TGTGCCAGCAGCGTCGGGACTCCGGGCTCCTACGAGCAGTACTTC. As protein: CASSVGTPGSYEQYF.

This chain links TRBV2 with TRBJ2-2; 14 bases are a match to TRBD2. The trim removed 8 bases at V and 5 bases at J, leaving 10 bases unmatched. The CDR3 totals 17 residues. CDR1 and CDR2 from the germline V gene are SNHLY and FYNNEI. Here the CDR3 reads CASSSTSGGAGTGELFF. The CDR3 nucleotides read TGTGCCAGCTCTTCGACTAGCGGGGGGGCGGGGACCGGGGAGCTGTTTTTT.

This clone was observed a few times. Additional DNA sequences in this sample encode the identical CDR3. The rearrangement uses TRBV30 and TRBJ2-3, with D perhaps TRBD1 (5 bases). CDR1 is GTSNPN, CDR2 SVGIG, per germline (reference sequence). CDR3 length: 12 amino acids. Trimming cost V 5 bases and J 2 bases, with 8 bases left between them. The CDR3 protein is CAWSGATDTQYF. The CDR3 DNA follows: TGTGCCTGGTCTGGGGCCACAGATACGCAGTATTTT.

This clone was observed a few times. The chain is built from TRBV5-4 and TRBJ2-5; 13 bases are a match to TRBD2. The J call is uncertain, as TRBJ2-7 better fits the DNA end. Germline CDR1 reads SGHNT; CDR2 reads YYREEE (reference sequence). The CDR3 length is 14 residues. CDR3 DNA: TGTGCCAGCAGCTGGTGGACTAGCGGGAGCGAGCAGTACTTC. As protein: CASSWWTSGSEQYF.

V and J are TRBV30 and TRBJ2-7; 12 bases agree with TRBD2. V gave up 0 bases and J gave up 8 bases; unmatched junction bases: 5. CDR1 and CDR2 (germline): GTSNPN, SVGIG (reference sequence). There are 14 residues in the CDR3. The CDR3 region is CAWSVRLAGEQQYF. CDR3 bases: TGTGCCTGGAGTGTTCGACTAGCGGGGGAGCAGCAGTACTTC.

The J gene is TRBJ2-1, the V gene TRBV4-2, with D perhaps matching TRBD1 (5 bases). V gave up 0 bases and J gave up 1 base, with 10 bases separating them. CDR1 LGHNA and CDR2 YNFKEQ come from the germline V gene. There are 16 residues in the CDR3. The CDR3 nucleotides read TGTGCCAGCAGCCAAGAGGTAGGGGCATCCTACAATGAGCAGTTCTTC. Translated: CASSQEVGASYNEQFF.

This clone showed up just a few times. The CDR3, as DNA: TGCGCCAGCAGAGATGCGGGACGCACAGATACGCAGTATTTT. Its protein product is CASRDAGRTDTQYF. The chain uses TRBV4-1 and TRBJ2-3, with D possibly being TRBD2 (6 bases). Germline-derived CDR1 and CDR2 are MGHRA and YSYEKL. V shed 6 bases and J shed 1 base, with 11 bases lying between them. CDR3 length: 14 residues.

The chain joins TRBV6-5 to TRBJ2-2, with D perhaps matching TRBD1 (5 bases). The CDR3 is 15 amino acids. V was shortened by 10 bases and J by 4 bases, with 19 bases between the two germline ends. The germline gives CDR1 MNHEY, CDR2 SVGAGI. This CDR3 reads CATRRQGSGTGELFF. CDR3 bases: TGTGCCACCAGAAGGCAGGGTTCGGGCACCGGGGAGCTGTTTTTT.

The rearrangement links TRBV30 to TRBJ2-7, with 7 bases that match TRBD1. Per the germline V gene, CDR1 is GTSNPN and CDR2 is SVGIG (reference sequence). This CDR3 is 14 amino acids long. The V gene end was trimmed by 0 bases and the J gene end by 4 bases; junction bases not matched to a gene: 6. The CDR3 coding sequence is TGTGCCTGGAGTGTAGAAGGGGGCGAGTACGAGCAGTACTTC. Encoded protein: CAWSVEGGEYEQYF.